This paragraph reports one T cell receptor (beta chain). This specimen belongs to a study of blood T cell repertoires in COVID-19. V lost 3 bases and J 7 bases, leaving 10 bases between the germline ends. Germline CDR1 reads SGHAT; CDR2 reads FQNNGV. The CDR3 spans 13 residues. Donors were grouped by their self-reported clinical history. The table came from immunoSEQ multiplex PCR; TCRdb's copy has only in-frame clones and leaves some out. The top ten hold around 2.5% of the sample, which has roughly 240,000 clones, around 88% seen once. The gene calls are TRBV11-2 and TRBJ1-5, with unresolved D. The source is a woman in her thirties or forties with acute COVID-19. The source material was PBMCs or T cells enriched from blood (not recorded which). This CDR3 is CASSFWAGQPQHF. DNA of the CDR3: TGTGCCAGCAGCTTTTGGGCGGGACAGCCCCAGCATTTT.